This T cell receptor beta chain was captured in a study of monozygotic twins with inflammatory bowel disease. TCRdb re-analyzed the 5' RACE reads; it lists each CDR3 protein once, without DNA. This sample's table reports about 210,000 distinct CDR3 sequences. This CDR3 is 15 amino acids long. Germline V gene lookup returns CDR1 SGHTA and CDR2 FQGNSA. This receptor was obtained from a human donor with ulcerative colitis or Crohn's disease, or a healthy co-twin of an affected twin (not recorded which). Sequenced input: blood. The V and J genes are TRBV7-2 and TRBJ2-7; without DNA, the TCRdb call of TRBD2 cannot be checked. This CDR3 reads CASSPSTRFSYEQYF. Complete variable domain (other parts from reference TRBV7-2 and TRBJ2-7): GAGVSQSPSNKVTEKGKDVELRCDPISGHTALYWYRQSLGQGLEFLIYFQGNSAPDKSGLPSDRFSAERTGGSVSTLTIQRTQQEDSAVYLCASSPSTRFSYEQYFGPGTRLTVT.